Each of the 13 T cell receptor beta chains below was sequenced from the same sample in a study of cytomegalovirus exposure and HLA in healthy donors. It was with 60 Vbeta and 13 Jbeta primers that the PCR ran. Some clones are missing from TCRdb's copy, which holds only in-frame ones; the method was immunoSEQ multiplex PCR. The table records 150,000 to 200,000 clones, around three quarters of them present only once. The source material was PBMCs. The receptors were sampled from a boy younger than 18 in good health and CMV-seronegative.

The chain carries TRBV9 and TRBJ2-1, with 8 bases identical to TRBD2. V was pared by 0 bases and J by 9 bases, with 8 bases of the junction left unmatched. Germline V CDR1 and CDR2: SGDLS, YYNGEE. The CDR3 length is 15 residues. CDR3 in DNA: TGTGCCAGCAGCGTAGGCGGGAGGTACTTGGGTGAGCAGTTCTTC. Translated, it gives CASSVGGRYLGEQFF.

The chain carries TRBV19 and TRBJ2-2, with 8 bases matching TRBD2. Germline V lookup: CDR1 LNHDA, CDR2 SQIVND (reference sequence). The CDR3 has 16 amino acids. After removal of 3 bases from V and 5 bases from J, the junction contained 8 bases not matched to a gene. As DNA, the CDR3 is TGTGCCAGTAGTATCATAGCGGGGTGGGGTACCGGGGAGCTGTTTTTT. Its protein is CASSIIAGWGTGELFF.

This chain joins TRBV10-3 and TRBJ2-1; perhaps TRBD2 as D (5 bases). CDR1 is ENHRY, CDR2 SYGVKD, per germline. The CDR3 is 17 residues long. V was clipped by 4 bases and J by 5 bases, with 21 bases between them. CDR3 region: CAISGPGLVRRNNEQFF. The DNA of the CDR3 is TGTGCCATCAGTGGACCGGGATTAGTCCGTAGGAACAATGAGCAGTTCTTC.

This chain joins TRBV6-5 and TRBJ2-7, with D possibly being TRBD1 (5 bases). This CDR3 is 13 amino acids long. V was pared by 2 bases and J by 5 bases, with 10 bases between. CDR1 and CDR2 (germline): MNHEY, SVGAGI. DNA of the CDR3: TGTGCCAGCAGTTACGATCAGGGCCACGAGCAGTACTTC. It specifies CASSYDQGHEQYF.

The V call is TRBV11-3, the J call TRBJ2-1, with D hard to call. V was cut by 0 bases and J by 3 bases, with 9 bases left in between. Germline CDR1 SGHNT, CDR2 YENEEA. This CDR3 region has 15 residues. The CDR3 here is CASSLEQRGYNEQFF. The DNA for the CDR3 is TGTGCCAGCAGCTTAGAACAACGAGGCTACAATGAGCAGTTCTTC.

This clone was seen a handful of times. CDR3 region: CSVRRGTGELFF. In DNA, the CDR3 is TGCAGCGTTCGCCGAGGTACCGGGGAGCTGTTTTTT. The rearrangement joins TRBV29-1 to TRBJ2-2; no definite D call. Germline CDR1 reads SQVTM; CDR2 reads ANQGSEA. Trimming pared 5 bases from V and 5 bases from J, leaving 9 bases between. The CDR3 is 12 amino acids.

The chain is built from TRBV19 and TRBJ2-7; 7 bases are shared with TRBD1. Germline V gene sequence: CDR1 LNHDA, CDR2 SQIVND (reference sequence). This CDR3 comprises 14 residues. Trimming cost V 5 bases and J 3 bases; bases outside gene matches: 7. As DNA, the CDR3 is TGTGCCAGTAGTCGGGGACAGAGCCTCTACGAGCAGTACTTC. The encoded protein is CASSRGQSLYEQYF.

The chain recombines TRBV6-6 with TRBJ2-7; a possible D gene is TRBD1 (5 bases). CDR1 MNHNY and CDR2 SVGAGI come from the germline V gene (reference sequence). CDR3 length: 15 residues. Trimming removed 5 bases from V and 0 bases from J, with 14 bases in between. CDR3 DNA: TGTGCCAGCAGTACTCCAGGGTTTAGCTCCTACGAGCAGTACTTC. Amino acids: CASSTPGFSSYEQYF.

CDR3 sequence (DNA): TGTGCCAGCAGCTTAGACGGTCGACTAGCGGGCCGACCGGGTCAAGAGACCCAGTACTTC. Translating gives CASSLDGRLAGRPGQETQYF. This chain joins TRBV11-2 and TRBJ2-5, with TRBD2 matching 10 bases. Looked up from germline, CDR1 is SGHAT and CDR2 is FQNNGV. The CDR3 loop spans 20 amino acids. V shed 0 bases, J shed 2 bases, and the junction held 15 bases outside the gene matches.

The chain uses TRBV9 and TRBJ1-1; D is uncertain. The CDR3 length is 13 residues. Germline V gene data show CDR1 as SGDLS and CDR2 as YYNGEE. Trimming cost V 4 bases and J 6 bases, with 13 bases left between them. The CDR3 loop is CASSPYTGAEAFF. The CDR3 DNA is TGTGCCAGCAGCCCCTACACCGGAGCTGAAGCTTTCTTT.

V usage is TRBV30 and J usage is TRBJ2-5; 11 bases line up with TRBD1. The CDR3 is 15 amino acids. V lost 4 bases to trimming and J lost 4 bases; unmatched junction nucleotides: 8. CDR1 GTSNPN and CDR2 SVGIG come from the germline V gene (reference sequence). CDR3 region: CAWNPGQGVGETQYF. CDR3 sequence (DNA): TGTGCCTGGAATCCGGGACAGGGGGTCGGAGAGACCCAGTACTTC.

J is TRBJ1-6 and V is TRBV2; 7 nucleotides match TRBD1. Per the germline V gene, CDR1 is SNHLY and CDR2 is FYNNEI. J gave up 7 bases and V 5 bases, and 14 bases lay outside the gene matches. This CDR3 comprises 17 residues. The chain's CDR3 is CASSRRQGQYPNSPLHF. CDR3 nucleotide sequence: TGTGCCAGCAGTCGACGACAGGGCCAGTATCCAAATTCACCCCTCCACTTT.

The chain employs TRBV7-3 and TRBJ1-3; D remains unclear. V shed 2 bases and J shed 4 bases, with 15 bases lying between them. Germline V gives CDR1 SGHTA, CDR2 FQGTGA. The CDR3 is 16 residues long. The CDR3 nucleotides read TGTGCCAGCAGCTTATTGGCCCGGACGGGGGGAAACACCATATATTTT. Its protein is CASSLLARTGGNTIYF. Using reference TRBV7-3 and TRBJ1-3 for the parts outside the CDR3, the full variable domain is GAGVSQTPSNKVTEKGKYVELRCDPISGHTALYWYRQSLGQGPEFLIYFQGTGAADDSGLPNDRFFAVRPEGSVSTLKIQRTERGDSAVYLCASSLLARTGGNTIYFGEGSWLTVV.